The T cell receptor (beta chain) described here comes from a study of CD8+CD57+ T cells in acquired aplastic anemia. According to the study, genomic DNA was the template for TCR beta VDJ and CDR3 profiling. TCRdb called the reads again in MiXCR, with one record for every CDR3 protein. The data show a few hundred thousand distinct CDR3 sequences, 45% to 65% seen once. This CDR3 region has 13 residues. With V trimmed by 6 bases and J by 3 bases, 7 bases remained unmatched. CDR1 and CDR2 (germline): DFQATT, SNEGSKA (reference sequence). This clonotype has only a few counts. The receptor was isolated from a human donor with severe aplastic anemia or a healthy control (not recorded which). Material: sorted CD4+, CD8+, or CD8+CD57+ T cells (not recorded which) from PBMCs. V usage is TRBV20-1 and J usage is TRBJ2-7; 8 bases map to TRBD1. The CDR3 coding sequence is TGCAGTGCGATGACAGGGGTGGTCTACGAGCAGTACTTC. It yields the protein CSAMTGVVYEQYF.